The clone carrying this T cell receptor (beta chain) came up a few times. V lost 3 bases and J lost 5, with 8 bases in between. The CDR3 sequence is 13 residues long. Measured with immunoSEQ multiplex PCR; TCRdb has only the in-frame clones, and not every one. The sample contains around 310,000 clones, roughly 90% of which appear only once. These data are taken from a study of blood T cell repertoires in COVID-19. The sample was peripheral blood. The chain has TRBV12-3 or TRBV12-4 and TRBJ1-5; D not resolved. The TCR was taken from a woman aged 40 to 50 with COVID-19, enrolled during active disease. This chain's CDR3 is CASSLSSHQPQHF. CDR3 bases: TGTGCCAGCAGTTTGTCCAGTCATCAGCCCCAGCATTTT.